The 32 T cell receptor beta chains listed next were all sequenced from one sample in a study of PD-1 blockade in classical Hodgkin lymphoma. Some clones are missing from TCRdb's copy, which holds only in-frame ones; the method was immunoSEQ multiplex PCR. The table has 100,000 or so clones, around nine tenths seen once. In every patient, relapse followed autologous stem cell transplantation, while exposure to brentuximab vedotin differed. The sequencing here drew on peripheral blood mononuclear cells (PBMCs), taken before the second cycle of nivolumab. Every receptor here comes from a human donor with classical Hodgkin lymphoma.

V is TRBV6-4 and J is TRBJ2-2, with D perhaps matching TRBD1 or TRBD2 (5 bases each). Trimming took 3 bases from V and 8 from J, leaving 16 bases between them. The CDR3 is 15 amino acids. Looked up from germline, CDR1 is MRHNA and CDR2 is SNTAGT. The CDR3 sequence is CASSEGDGNAGELFF. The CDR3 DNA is TGTGCCAGCAGTGAGGGGGACGGTAACGCTGGGGAGCTGTTTTTT.

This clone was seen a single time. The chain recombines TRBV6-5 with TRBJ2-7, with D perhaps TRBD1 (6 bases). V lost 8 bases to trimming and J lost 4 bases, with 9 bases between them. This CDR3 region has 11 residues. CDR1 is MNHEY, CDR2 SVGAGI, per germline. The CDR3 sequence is CASGQLYEQYF. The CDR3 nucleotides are TGTGCCAGCGGACAGCTATACGAGCAGTACTTC.

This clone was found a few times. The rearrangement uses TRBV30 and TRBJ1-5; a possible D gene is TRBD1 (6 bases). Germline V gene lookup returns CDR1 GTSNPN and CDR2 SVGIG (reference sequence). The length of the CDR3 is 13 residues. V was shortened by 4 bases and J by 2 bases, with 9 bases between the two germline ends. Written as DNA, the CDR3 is TGTGCCTGGACGGGGGCCGGCAATCAGCCCCAGCATTTT. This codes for CAWTGAGNQPQHF.

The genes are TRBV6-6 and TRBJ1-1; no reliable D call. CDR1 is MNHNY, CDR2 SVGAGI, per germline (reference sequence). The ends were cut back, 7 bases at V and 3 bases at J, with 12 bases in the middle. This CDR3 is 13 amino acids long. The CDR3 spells CASTLHVDTEAFF. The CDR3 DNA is TGTGCCAGCACTCTACACGTAGACACTGAAGCTTTCTTT.

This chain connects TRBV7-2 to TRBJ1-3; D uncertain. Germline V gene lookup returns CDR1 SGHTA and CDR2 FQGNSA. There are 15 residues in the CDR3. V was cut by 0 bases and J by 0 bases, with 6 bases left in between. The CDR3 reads CASSLATSSGNTIYF. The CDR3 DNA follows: TGTGCCAGCAGCTTAGCGACAAGCTCTGGAAACACCATATATTTT.

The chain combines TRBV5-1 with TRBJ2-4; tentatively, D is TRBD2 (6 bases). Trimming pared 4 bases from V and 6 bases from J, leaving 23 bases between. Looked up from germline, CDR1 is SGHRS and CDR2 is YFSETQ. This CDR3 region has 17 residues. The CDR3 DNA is TGCGCCAGCAGCCCCCGGTTAAAGGGCATGGAGGGAAACATTCAGTACTTC. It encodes CASSPRLKGMEGNIQYF.

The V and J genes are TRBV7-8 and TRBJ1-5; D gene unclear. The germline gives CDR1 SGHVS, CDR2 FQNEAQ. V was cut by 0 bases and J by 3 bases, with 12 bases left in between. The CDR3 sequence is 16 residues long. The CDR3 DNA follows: TGTGCCAGCAGCTTAGCGTCGTGGTCTAACAATCAGCCCCAGCATTTT. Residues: CASSLASWSNNQPQHF.

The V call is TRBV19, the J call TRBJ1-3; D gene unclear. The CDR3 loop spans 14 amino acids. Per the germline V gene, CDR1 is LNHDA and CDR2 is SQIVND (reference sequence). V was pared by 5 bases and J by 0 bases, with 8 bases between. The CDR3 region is CASSVARSGNTIYF. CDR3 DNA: TGTGCCAGTAGTGTGGCCCGCTCTGGAAACACCATATATTTT.

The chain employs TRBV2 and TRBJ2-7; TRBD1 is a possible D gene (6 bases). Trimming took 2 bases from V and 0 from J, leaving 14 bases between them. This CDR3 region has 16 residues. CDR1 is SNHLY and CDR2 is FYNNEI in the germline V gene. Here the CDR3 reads CASSERAGDPSYEQYF. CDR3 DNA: TGTGCCAGCAGTGAACGGGCAGGGGACCCCTCCTACGAGCAGTACTTC.

The DNA of the CDR3 is TGTGCCAGCAGCTTATCCGGGACTAGCTCCTACAATGAGCAGTTCTTC. Translating gives CASSLSGTSSYNEQFF. The chain has TRBV5-4 and TRBJ2-1; 8 bases agree with TRBD2. V dropped 2 bases and J dropped 0; count of bases not matched to a gene: 4. The CDR3 extends over 16 amino acids. CDR1 and CDR2 from the germline V gene are SGHNT and YYREEE (reference sequence).

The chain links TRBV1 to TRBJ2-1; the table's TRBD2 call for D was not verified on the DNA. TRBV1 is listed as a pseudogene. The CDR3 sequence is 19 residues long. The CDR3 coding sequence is TGCACCAGCAGCCAAGATTTGGCGGGGGGGTCCTGTCCCTACAATGAGCAGTTCTTC. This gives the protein CTSSQDLAGGSCPYNEQFF.

CDR3 sequence: CASSLVTGLSSGANVLTF. CDR3 coding DNA: TGTGCCAGCAGCTTGGTAACAGGCCTTAGCTCTGGGGCCAACGTCCTGACTTTC. The chain links TRBV5-4 to TRBJ2-6; D is perhaps TRBD1 (5 bases). The ends were cut back, 0 bases at V and 0 bases at J, with 13 bases in the middle. The CDR3 is 18 residues long. Looked up from germline, CDR1 is SGHNT and CDR2 is YYREEE (reference sequence). The variable domain in full, completed from reference TRBV5-4 and TRBJ2-6, reads ETGVTQSPTHLIKTRGQQVTLRCSSQSGHNTVSWYQQALGQGPQFIFQYYREEENGRGNFPPRFSGLQFPNYSSELNVNALELDDSALYLCASSLVTGLSSGANVLTFGAGSRLTVL.

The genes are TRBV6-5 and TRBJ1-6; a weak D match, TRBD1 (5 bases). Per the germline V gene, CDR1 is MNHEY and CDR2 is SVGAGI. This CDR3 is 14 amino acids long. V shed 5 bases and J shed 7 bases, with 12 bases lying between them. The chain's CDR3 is CASSEGPGNSPLHF. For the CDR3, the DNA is TGTGCCAGCAGTGAGGGACCGGGAAATTCACCCCTCCACTTT.

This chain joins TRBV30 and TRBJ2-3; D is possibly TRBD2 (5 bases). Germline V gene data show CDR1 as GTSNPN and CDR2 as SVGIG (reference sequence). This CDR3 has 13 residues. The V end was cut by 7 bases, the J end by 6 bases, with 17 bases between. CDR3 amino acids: CALDEGIVDTQYF. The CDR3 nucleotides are TGTGCCTTAGACGAGGGAATCGTTGATACGCAGTATTTT.

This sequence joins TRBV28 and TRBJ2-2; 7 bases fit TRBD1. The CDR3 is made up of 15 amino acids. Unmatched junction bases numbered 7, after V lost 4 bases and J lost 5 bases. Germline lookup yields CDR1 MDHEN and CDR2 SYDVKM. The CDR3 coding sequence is TGTGCCAGCAGTTGGGGGACAGCCATTACCGGGGAGCTGTTTTTT. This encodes CASSWGTAITGELFF.

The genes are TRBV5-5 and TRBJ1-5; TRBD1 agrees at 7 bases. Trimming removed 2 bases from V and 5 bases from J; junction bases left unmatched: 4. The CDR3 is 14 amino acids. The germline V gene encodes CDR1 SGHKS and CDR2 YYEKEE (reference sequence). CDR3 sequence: CASSFRQGDQPQHF. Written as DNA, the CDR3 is TGTGCCAGCAGCTTCCGACAGGGCGATCAGCCCCAGCATTTT.

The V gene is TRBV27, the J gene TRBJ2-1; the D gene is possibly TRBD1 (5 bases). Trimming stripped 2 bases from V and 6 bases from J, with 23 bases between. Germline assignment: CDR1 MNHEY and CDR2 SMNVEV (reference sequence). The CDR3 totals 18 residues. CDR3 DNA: TGTGCCAGCAGTTTAAGGGGCGGAGAGAGTTTCCTACCCAATGAGCAGTTCTTC. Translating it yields CASSLRGGESFLPNEQFF.

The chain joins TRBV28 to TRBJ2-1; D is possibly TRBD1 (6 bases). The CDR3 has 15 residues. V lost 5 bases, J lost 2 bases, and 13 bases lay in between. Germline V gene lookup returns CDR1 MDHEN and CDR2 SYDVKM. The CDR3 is CASSLHQGTYNEQFF. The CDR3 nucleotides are TGTGCCAGCAGTCTCCACCAGGGGACCTACAATGAGCAGTTCTTC.

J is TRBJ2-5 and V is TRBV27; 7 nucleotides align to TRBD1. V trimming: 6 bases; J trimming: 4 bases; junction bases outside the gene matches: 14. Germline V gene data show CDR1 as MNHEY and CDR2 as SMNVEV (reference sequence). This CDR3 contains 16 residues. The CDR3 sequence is CASSERTGVRAETQYF. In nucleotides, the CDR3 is TGTGCCAGCAGCGAACGTACAGGGGTGAGAGCAGAGACCCAGTACTTC.

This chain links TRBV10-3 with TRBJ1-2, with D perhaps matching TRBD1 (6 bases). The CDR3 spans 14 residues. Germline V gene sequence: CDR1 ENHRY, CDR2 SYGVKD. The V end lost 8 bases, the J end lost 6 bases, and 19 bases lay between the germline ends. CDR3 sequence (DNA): TGTGCCATCGCCGAGGGTCGGGGGCAAAATGGCTACACCTTC. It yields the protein CAIAEGRGQNGYTF.

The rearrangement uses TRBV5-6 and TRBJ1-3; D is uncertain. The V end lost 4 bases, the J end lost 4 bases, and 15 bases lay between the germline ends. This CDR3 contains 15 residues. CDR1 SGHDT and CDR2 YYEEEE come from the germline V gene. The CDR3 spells CASSPPGAGGNTIYF. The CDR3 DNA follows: TGTGCCAGCAGCCCCCCGGGAGCAGGAGGAAACACCATATATTTT. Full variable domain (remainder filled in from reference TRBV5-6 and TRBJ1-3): DAGVTQSPTHLIKTRGQQVTLRCSPKSGHDTVSWYQQALGQGPQFIFQYYEEEERQRGNFPDRFSGHQFPNYSSELNVNALLLGDSALYLCASSPPGAGGNTIYFGEGSWLTVV.

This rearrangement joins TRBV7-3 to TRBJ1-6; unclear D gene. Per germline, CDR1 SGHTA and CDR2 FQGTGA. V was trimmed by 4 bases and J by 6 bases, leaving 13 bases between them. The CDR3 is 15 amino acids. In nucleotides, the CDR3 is TGTGCCAGCAGCTGGGAACCCTCGGGTAATTCACCCCTCCACTTT. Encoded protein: CASSWEPSGNSPLHF.

This CDR3 reads CASRLGRGDRGTDEQYF. Here the CDR3 DNA reads TGTGCCAGCAGACTAGGTCGTGGGGACAGGGGGACGGACGAGCAGTACTTC. This chain connects TRBV11-2 to TRBJ2-5; 11 nucleotides match TRBD1. Near its end, the DNA agrees better with TRBJ2-7, so the J call may be wrong. The CDR3 sequence is 17 residues long. Per the germline V gene, CDR1 is SGHAT and CDR2 is FQNNGV.

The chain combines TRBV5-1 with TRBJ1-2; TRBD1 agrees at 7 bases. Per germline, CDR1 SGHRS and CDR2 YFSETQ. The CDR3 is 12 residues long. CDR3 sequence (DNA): TGCGCAACCAACAGGGGCGGTGCGGGCTACACCTTC. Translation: CATNRGGAGYTF.

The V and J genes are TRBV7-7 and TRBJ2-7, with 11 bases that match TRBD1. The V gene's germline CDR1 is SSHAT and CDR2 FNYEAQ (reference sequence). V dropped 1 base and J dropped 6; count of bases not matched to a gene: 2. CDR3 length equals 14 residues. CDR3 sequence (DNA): TGTGCCAGCAGCTTAGGGACAGGGGGCACCGAGCAGTACTTC. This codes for CASSLGTGGTEQYF.

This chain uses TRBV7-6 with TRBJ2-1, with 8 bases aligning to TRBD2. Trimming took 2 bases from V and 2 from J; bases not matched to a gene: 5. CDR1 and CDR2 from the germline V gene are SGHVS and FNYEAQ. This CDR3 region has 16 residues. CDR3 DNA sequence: TGTGCCAGCAGCTTAAGCCCAGCGGGGGCCTACAATGAGCAGTTCTTC. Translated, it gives CASSLSPAGAYNEQFF.

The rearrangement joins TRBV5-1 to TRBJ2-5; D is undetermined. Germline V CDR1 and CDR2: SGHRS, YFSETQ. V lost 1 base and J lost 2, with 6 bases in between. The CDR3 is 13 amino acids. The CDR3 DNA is TGCGCCAGCAGCTTGAATGTACAAGAGACCCAGTACTTC. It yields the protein CASSLNVQETQYF.

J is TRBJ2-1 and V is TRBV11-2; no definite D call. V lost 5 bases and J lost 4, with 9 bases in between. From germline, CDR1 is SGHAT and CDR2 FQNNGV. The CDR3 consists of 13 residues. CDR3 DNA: TGTGCCAGCAGCCCACCGTCGTACAATGAGCAGTTCTTC. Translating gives CASSPPSYNEQFF.

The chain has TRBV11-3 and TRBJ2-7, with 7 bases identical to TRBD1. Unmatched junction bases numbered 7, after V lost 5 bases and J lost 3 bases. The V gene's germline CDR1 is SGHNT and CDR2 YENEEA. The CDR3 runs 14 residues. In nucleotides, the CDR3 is TGTGCCAGCAGCCCACCGGACAGGCTCTACGAGCAGTACTTC. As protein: CASSPPDRLYEQYF.

CDR3 in amino acids: CASSLGQMNSPLHF. The CDR3 coding sequence is TGTGCCAGCAGCTTGGGGCAGATGAATTCACCCCTCCACTTT. The V gene is TRBV7-9, the J gene TRBJ1-6; a possible D gene is TRBD1 (5 bases). V was clipped by 3 bases and J by 7 bases, with 10 bases between them. Looked up from germline, CDR1 is SEHNR and CDR2 is FQNEAQ (reference sequence). The CDR3 is 14 amino acids.

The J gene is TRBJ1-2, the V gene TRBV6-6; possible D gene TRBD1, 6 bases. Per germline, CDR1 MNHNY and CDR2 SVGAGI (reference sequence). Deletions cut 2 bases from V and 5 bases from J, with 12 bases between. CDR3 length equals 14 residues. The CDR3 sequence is CASSYTRGGYGYTF. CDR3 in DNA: TGTGCCAGCAGTTACACCAGGGGTGGGTATGGCTACACCTTC.

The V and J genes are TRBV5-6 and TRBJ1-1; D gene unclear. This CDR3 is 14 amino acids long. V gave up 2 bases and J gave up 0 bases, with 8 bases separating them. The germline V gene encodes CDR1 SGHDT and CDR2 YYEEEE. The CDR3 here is CASSFYSMNTEAFF. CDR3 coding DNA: TGTGCCAGCAGCTTCTACAGCATGAACACTGAAGCTTTCTTT.